This is a list of T cell receptor beta chains from one sample in a study of blood T cell repertoires in COVID-19. Clones were sequenced by immunoSEQ multiplex PCR, and TCRdb holds only the in-frame ones, with some missing. This table holds 150,000 to 200,000 clones, around four fifths found once. The specimen was peripheral blood. These receptors originate from a woman older than 75 with COVID-19, enrolled during active disease. The CDR3 runs from the conserved cysteine through the conserved F or W. The D gene is left open where the match is weak. Clone size is stated in some rows and not others, as once, few, many or a class when expanded.

few	16	TRBV6-5	-	TRBJ2-1	CASSYLSGLNTNEQFF	TGTGCCAGCAGTTACCTATCGGGACTCAACACCAATGAGCAGTTCTTC
once	13	TRBV5-1	TRBD2	TRBJ2-5	CASRGGVGETQYF	TGCGCCAGCAGGGGAGGGGTTGGGGAGACCCAGTACTTC
-	15	TRBV6-5	-	TRBJ1-6	CASKERSSYNSPLHF	TGTGCCAGCAAGGAAAGGAGCTCCTATAATTCACCCCTCCACTTT
-	14	TRBV9	-	TRBJ2-3	CASSVSDSIDTQYF	TGTGCCAGCAGCGTCTCAGACTCTATAGATACGCAGTATTTT
-	13	TRBV7-6	-	TRBJ1-4	CASSSQEVEKLFF	TGTGCCAGCAGCTCCCAGGAGGTTGAAAAACTGTTTTTT
-	14	TRBV19	TRBD1	TRBJ1-1	CASSIAGGNTEAFF	TGTGCCAGTAGTATCGCAGGGGGTAACACTGAAGCTTTCTTT
-	16	TRBV5-4	TRBD1	TRBJ1-1	CASSLAQGAGHTEAFF	TGTGCCAGCAGCTTGGCCCAGGGGGCTGGGCACACTGAAGCTTTCTTT
-	16	TRBV9	-	TRBJ1-3	CASSPYPRVVGNTIYF	TGTGCCAGCAGCCCGTACCCTCGGGTCGTAGGAAACACCATATATTTT
-	15	TRBV2	-	TRBJ1-5	CASSLFRDSNQPQHF	TGTGCCAGTTCCTTATTCCGGGATAGCAATCAGCCCCAGCATTTT
-	15	TRBV5-1	TRBD1	TRBJ2-1	CASSLLETGGHEQFF	TGCGCCAGCAGCTTGCTGGAGACAGGGGGCCATGAGCAGTTCTTC
few	15	TRBV6-6	-	TRBJ2-7	CASSYTRLGADEQYF	TGTGCCAGCAGTTACACCCGCCTGGGAGCGGACGAGCAGTACTTC
-	19	TRBV19	TRBD1	TRBJ1-3	CASSPGTGGVYLGGNTIYF	TGTGCCAGTAGCCCCGGGACAGGGGGCGTCTATTTAGGTGGAAACACCATATATTTT
-	14	TRBV19	-	TRBJ1-5	CASSIIGGNQPQHF	TGTGCCAGTAGTATCATAGGGGGCAATCAGCCCCAGCATTTT
-	17	TRBV18	TRBD2	TRBJ2-1	CASSPSPSGGAAREQFF	TGTGCCAGCTCACCGAGCCCCAGCGGGGGGGCGGCTAGGGAGCAGTTCTTC
-	15	TRBV7-3	TRBD1	TRBJ1-3	CASSQTGGYGNTIYF	TGTGCCAGCAGCCAGACAGGGGGATACGGAAACACCATATATTTT
-	14	TRBV18	-	TRBJ2-7	CASSPQGRGYEQYF	TGTGCCAGCTCACCACAAGGGAGAGGGTACGAGCAGTACTTC
-	16	TRBV19	TRBD2	TRBJ2-2	CASSIILAGLTGELFF	TGTGCCAGTAGTATCATCCTAGCGGGGCTCACCGGGGAGCTGTTTTTT
-	13	TRBV11-1	-	TRBJ2-5	CASSFRVRETQYF	TGTGCCAGCAGCTTCCGAGTCAGGGAGACCCAGTACTTC